This TCR beta chain was profiled in a study of T cell responses to AZD1222 COVID-19 vaccine. Comment on this clone: What it binds is unknown.

The germline V gene encodes CDR1 MDHEN and CDR2 SYDVKM. Unmatched junction bases numbered 8, after V lost 4 bases and J lost 1 base. CDR3 length: 16 residues. Study results and limitations: A rise in Spike-specific TCR breadth and depth followed two AZD1222 doses. Nearly half of spike-specific TCRs reportedly go after variant regions that carry no mutations. Repertoire sampling was restricted to post-peak T cell response timepoints.

The repertoire was sequenced with immunoSEQ multiplex PCR; TCRdb's copy has only in-frame clones and lacks some. The data show about 100,000 clones, roughly 92% seen once. The TCR originated in an adult in good health. The chain combines TRBV28 with TRBJ2-3; 7 bases line up with TRBD1. The sequenced sample was peripheral blood, obtained on day 0 of AZD1222 vaccination. The CDR3 is CASSSQGSGGTDTQYF. In nucleotides, the CDR3 is TGTGCCAGCAGTTCACAGGGGTCAGGTGGCACAGATACGCAGTATTTT. The full variable domain, with the rest looked up from reference TRBV28 and TRBJ2-3, is DVKVTQSSRYLVKRTGEKVFLECVQDMDHENMFWYRQDPGLGLRLIYFSYDVKMKEKGDIPEGYSVSREKKERFSLILESASTNQTSMYLCASSSQGSGGTDTQYFGPGTRLTVL.